The clone carrying this T cell receptor (beta chain) was found once. Profiled with immunoSEQ multiplex PCR; TCRdb holds only in-frame clones, not every one. Of approximately 81,000 clones listed, 90% to 96% are singletons. This specimen belongs to a study of technical replicates of blood from a handful of donors. The TCR comes from a human donor in good health. The sequencing input was T cells isolated from PBMCs.

The CDR3 bases are TGTGCCAGCAGTTTGACAGGGACTTCCTACGAGCAGTACTTC. Amino acid sequence: CASSLTGTSYEQYF. The chain has TRBV27 and TRBJ2-7; weak D call: TRBD1 (7 bases). Trimming cost V 3 bases and J 1 base, with 10 bases left between them. CDR3 size: 14 residues. In germline, CDR1 is MNHEY, CDR2 SMNVEV (reference sequence).